This T cell receptor (beta chain) was profiled in a study of blood T cells in healthy people across ages. The junction had 7 bases not matched to a gene; V was cut back by 6 bases and J by 0 bases. CDR3 length: 16 amino acids. This clonotype was found a few times. Antigen unknown. Study-wide results and limits: TCR beta diversity was tightly associated with the proportion of naive T cells.

A second PCR, run for roughly 7 to 11 cycles, used a sample-barcoded 5' primer plus a J-beta primer mix. From the 5' RACE reads, TCRdb called clonotypes with MiXCR, one entry per CDR3 protein. The sample lists some 700,000 distinct CDR3 sequences, about a fifth occurring once. The sequence was obtained from an older man in good health. Sequenced material: blood. The chain has TRBV12-3 or TRBV12-4 and TRBJ2-5, with 10 bases matching TRBD1. As DNA, the CDR3 is TGTGCCAGCAGACCCGGGACAGGGGTTAACCAAGAGACCCAGTACTTC. It codes for CASRPGTGVNQETQYF.